This passage covers 21 T cell receptor beta chains from one sample sequenced in a study of shared clonotypes between healthy human individuals. TCRdb's copy holds only in-frame clones and misses some; the assay was immunoSEQ multiplex PCR. The sample carries about a million clones, 70% to 85% recorded once. The sequenced sample was memory CD4+ T cells sorted from blood. The subset was: CD45RA-negative fraction. The receptors originated from a man aged 18 to 30 in good health.

In its sample, this clone was seen once. This rearrangement joins TRBV5-1 to TRBJ1-6; 7 nucleotides line up with TRBD1. The germline V gene encodes CDR1 SGHRS and CDR2 YFSETQ. The CDR3 loop spans 15 amino acids. V lost 3 bases and J lost 4; bases outside the gene matches: 4. CDR3: CASSSGTEYNSPLHF. Written as DNA, the CDR3 is TGCGCCAGCAGCTCGGGGACAGAGTATAATTCACCCCTCCACTTT. Full variable domain (missing parts from reference TRBV5-1 and TRBJ1-6): KAGVTQTPRYLIKTRGQQVTLSCSPISGHRSVSWYQQTPGQGLQFLFEYFSETQRNKGNFPGRFSGRQFSNSRSEMNVSTLELGDSALYLCASSSGTEYNSPLHFGNGTRLTVT.

A word on this clone: Within the sample, other DNA sequences also encode this same CDR3. This rearrangement joins TRBV18 to TRBJ1-1, with D unclear. V gave up 3 bases and J gave up 5 bases, with 4 bases separating them. CDR1 is KGHSH, CDR2 LQKENI, per germline. CDR3 length: 11 amino acids. The CDR3 DNA reads as TGTGCCAGCTCACCCGCGACTGAAGCTTTCTTT. Translating it yields CASSPATEAFF.

The table lists this clone with a count of one. CDR3 in amino acids: CASSSGEVAKNIQYF. The DNA of the CDR3 is TGCGCCAGCAGCTCTGGGGAGGTTGCCAAAAACATTCAGTACTTC. This chain joins TRBV5-1 and TRBJ2-4, with a weak D call TRBD2 (6 bases). Germline CDR1 and CDR2: SGHRS and YFSETQ. V was clipped by 3 bases and J by 1 base, with 11 bases between them. CDR3 length: 15 amino acids.

The J gene is TRBJ1-6, the V gene TRBV30; D possibly corresponds to TRBD1 (5 bases). There are 14 residues in the CDR3. Trimming took off 4 bases at V and 0 bases at J, with 7 bases between the two ends. Germline CDR1 is GTSNPN and CDR2 is SVGIG (reference sequence). The CDR3 region is CAWTGSSYNSPLHF. DNA for the CDR3: TGTGCCTGGACAGGGAGCTCCTATAATTCACCCCTCCACTTT.

V gene TRBV2 combines with J gene TRBJ2-7, with D maybe TRBD1 (6 bases). The ends were cut back, 7 bases at V and 3 bases at J, with 10 bases in the middle. The germline V gene encodes CDR1 SNHLY and CDR2 FYNNEI. CDR3 length: 12 residues. The CDR3 sequence is CASKSDSYEQYF. As DNA, the CDR3 is TGTGCCAGCAAGTCGGACAGCTACGAGCAGTACTTC.

This chain connects TRBV7-9 to TRBJ2-5; 12 bases fit TRBD1. Trimming at V came to 5 bases and at J to 4 bases, leaving 5 bases not matched to a gene. The CDR3 is 15 residues long. Germline V gene data show CDR1 as SEHNR and CDR2 as FQNEAQ (reference sequence). CDR3 amino acids: CASSTGTGGIETQYF. CDR3 in DNA: TGTGCCAGCAGCACCGGGACAGGGGGCATAGAGACCCAGTACTTC.

This clone was seen more than once but under ten times. J is TRBJ2-1 and V is TRBV29-1; 8 bases fit TRBD2. V shed 4 bases and J 15 bases; nucleotides not matched to a gene: 11. The CDR3 sequence is 12 residues long. Germline CDR1 is SQVTM and CDR2 is ANQGSEA. The CDR3 region is CSVVEVAGPAFF. In DNA form, the CDR3 reads TGCAGCGTTGTAGAGGTAGCGGGACCAGCGTTCTTC.

V is TRBV7-2 and J is TRBJ2-7, with 8 bases that match TRBD2. Germline V gene lookup returns CDR1 SGHTA and CDR2 FQGNSA. This CDR3 spans 14 amino acids. With 4 bases clipped from V and 2 bases from J, the junction kept 4 bases outside the gene matches. CDR3 amino acids: CASSWGGRTYEQYF. CDR3 coding DNA: TGTGCCAGCAGCTGGGGCGGGAGGACCTACGAGCAGTACTTC.

In its sample, this clone was seen once. V usage is TRBV5-1 and J usage is TRBJ2-7; 7 bases match TRBD2. The germline V gene encodes CDR1 SGHRS and CDR2 YFSETQ. This CDR3 region has 14 residues. V gave up 7 bases and J gave up 5 bases; unmatched junction bases: 12. The CDR3 coding sequence is TGCGCCAGCGGAGGCGGGAGAGTGGTTGACGAGCAGTACTTC. It is translated as CASGGGRVVDEQYF.

The V call is TRBV6-6, the J call TRBJ1-1; D not certain. This CDR3 is 12 amino acids long. Germline CDR1 and CDR2: MNHNY and SVGAGI (reference sequence). V dropped 2 bases and J dropped 3 bases, with 4 bases sitting between them. For the CDR3, the DNA is TGTGCCAGCAGTTACGAGGACACTGAAGCTTTCTTT. It yields the protein CASSYEDTEAFF.

This clone occurred a few times. The rearrangement uses TRBV6-1 and TRBJ2-4, with 9 nucleotides matching TRBD1. The CDR3 is 15 amino acids. CDR1 and CDR2 from the germline V gene are MNHNS and SASEGT. V lost 6 bases to trimming and J lost 4 bases; unmatched junction nucleotides: 7. The CDR3 here is CASRDPGQGKNIQYF. The DNA of the CDR3 is TGTGCCAGCAGGGACCCGGGACAGGGAAAAAACATTCAGTACTTC.

V is TRBV30 and J is TRBJ1-4, with a tentative D call TRBD1 (5 bases). There are 14 residues in the CDR3. Germline V CDR1 and CDR2: GTSNPN, SVGIG (reference sequence). V lost 4 bases to trimming and J lost 2 bases, with 11 bases between them. CDR3 sequence reads: CAWMGDATNEKLFF. CDR3 DNA sequence: TGTGCCTGGATGGGGGACGCGACTAATGAAAAACTGTTTTTT. The full variable domain, its missing parts supplied by reference TRBV30 and TRBJ1-4, is SQTIHQWPATLVQPVGSPLSLECTVEGTSNPNLYWYRQAAGRGLQLLFYSVGIGQISSEVPQNLSASRPQDRQFILSSKKLLLSDSGFYLCAWMGDATNEKLFFGSGTQLSVL.

V is TRBV6-5 and J is TRBJ2-7; D not resolved. The length of the CDR3 is 11 residues. The germline V gene has CDR1 MNHEY and CDR2 SVGAGI. V shed 5 bases and J shed 3 bases, with 5 bases lying between them. The CDR3 bases are TGTGCCAGCAGTGCCATCTACGAGCAGTACTTC. Its protein product is CASSAIYEQYF.

The V call is TRBV25-1, the J call TRBJ2-3; perhaps TRBD2 as D (6 bases). The CDR3 runs to 14 residues. Germline V gives CDR1 MGHDK, CDR2 SYGVNS. V was shortened by 1 base and J by 6 bases, with 11 bases between the two germline ends. CDR3 in DNA: TGTGCCAGCAGTGAATCGCGGACTAAGGATACGCAGTATTTT. Translated, it gives CASSESRTKDTQYF.

V is TRBV5-6 and J is TRBJ2-7, with 7 bases lining up with TRBD1. V dropped 5 bases and J dropped 2; count of bases not matched to a gene: 1. The V gene's germline CDR1 is SGHDT and CDR2 YYEEEE. The CDR3 has 12 residues. CDR3 in DNA: TGTGCCAGCAGTGGGACAGCCTACGAGCAGTACTTC. This sequence encodes CASSGTAYEQYF.

The CDR3 DNA is TGTGCCAGCAGCTTTGGACTAGCGGGAGTTGGGACAGATACGCAGTATTTT. Translating it yields CASSFGLAGVGTDTQYF. The chain combines TRBV7-2 with TRBJ2-3; 13 bases match TRBD2. The germline CDR1 and CDR2 sequences are SGHTA and FQGNSA. V was clipped by 3 bases and J by 3 bases; unmatched bases: 6. The CDR3 is 17 amino acids.

This clone occurred a few times. This chain uses TRBV7-3 with TRBJ2-1; 7 bases are a match to TRBD1. V trimming: 5 bases; J trimming: 7 bases; junction bases outside the gene matches: 5. Germline lookup yields CDR1 SGHTA and CDR2 FQGTGA. The CDR3 consists of 13 residues. As DNA, the CDR3 is TGTGCCAGCAGCCCCTCAGGGGGAAATGAGCAGTTCTTC. Its protein product is CASSPSGGNEQFF.

This clone came up a few times. The V and J genes are TRBV7-3 and TRBJ2-2; D uncertain. CDR3 length: 13 residues. V was clipped by 2 bases and J by 3 bases, with 4 bases between them. The germline CDR1 and CDR2 sequences are SGHTA and FQGTGA. In DNA, the CDR3 is TGTGCCAGCAGCTTAGAACACACCGGGGAGCTGTTTTTT. Protein product: CASSLEHTGELFF.

This chain links TRBV6-1 with TRBJ1-4; no clear D gene. The V gene lost 7 bases and the J gene lost 3 bases, with 15 bases spanning the gap. CDR3 length: 15 amino acids. The germline V gene encodes CDR1 MNHNS and CDR2 SASEGT. The CDR3 bases are TGTGCCAGCACCGGATCAATCCTCCCTAATGAAAAACTGTTTTTT. It encodes CASTGSILPNEKLFF.

This clone was detected only once. The gene calls are TRBV5-4 and TRBJ2-2, with 7 positions matching TRBD2. CDR1 and CDR2 from the germline V gene are SGHNT and YYREEE (reference sequence). The CDR3 spans 16 residues. The J segment lost 6 bases and the V segment lost 5 bases, leaving 13 bases of the junction unmatched. The CDR3 nucleotides read TGTGCCAGCAGTTCGGTAGGCGGGAGAGGGGCCGGGGAGCTGTTTTTT. Translated: CASSSVGGRGAGELFF.

The V call is TRBV6-1, the J call TRBJ1-2; maybe TRBD1 (5 bases). V dropped 0 bases and J dropped 2 bases, with 7 bases sitting between them. Germline V CDR1 and CDR2: MNHNS, SASEGT. This CDR3 has 14 residues. CDR3 residues: CASSEAGRNYGYTF. The CDR3 DNA follows: TGTGCCAGCAGTGAAGCGGGACGGAACTATGGCTACACCTTC.